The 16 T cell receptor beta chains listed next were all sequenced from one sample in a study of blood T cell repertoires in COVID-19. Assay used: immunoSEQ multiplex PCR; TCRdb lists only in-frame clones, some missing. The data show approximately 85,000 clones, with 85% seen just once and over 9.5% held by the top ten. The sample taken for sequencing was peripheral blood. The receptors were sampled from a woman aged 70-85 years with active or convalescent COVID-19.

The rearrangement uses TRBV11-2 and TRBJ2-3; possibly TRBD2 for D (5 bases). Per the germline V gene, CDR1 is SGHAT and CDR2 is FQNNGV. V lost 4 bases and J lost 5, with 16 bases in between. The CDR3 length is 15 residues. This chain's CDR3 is CASSSPGRSGDTQYF. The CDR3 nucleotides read TGTGCCAGCAGCTCGCCGGGTCGCAGCGGAGATACGCAGTATTTT.

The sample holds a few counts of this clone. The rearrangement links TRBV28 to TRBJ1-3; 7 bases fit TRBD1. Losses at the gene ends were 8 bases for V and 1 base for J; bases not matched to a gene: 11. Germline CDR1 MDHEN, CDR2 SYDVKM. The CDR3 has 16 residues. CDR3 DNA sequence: TGTGCCAGCTTTCCAGGGGGAATACCTTCTGGAAACACCATATATTTT. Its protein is CASFPGGIPSGNTIYF.

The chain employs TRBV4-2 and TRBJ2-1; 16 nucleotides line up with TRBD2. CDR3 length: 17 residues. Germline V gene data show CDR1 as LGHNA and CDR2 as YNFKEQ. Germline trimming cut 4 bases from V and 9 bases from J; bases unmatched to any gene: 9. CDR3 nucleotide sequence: TGTGCCAGCAGCCGGGTGGGACTAGCGGGGGGGCAGGCTGAGCAGTTCTTC. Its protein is CASSRVGLAGGQAEQFF.

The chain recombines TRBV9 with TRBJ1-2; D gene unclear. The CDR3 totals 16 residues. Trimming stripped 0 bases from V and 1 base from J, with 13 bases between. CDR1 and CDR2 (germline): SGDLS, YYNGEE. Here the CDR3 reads CASSVGSREINYGYTF. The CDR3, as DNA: TGTGCCAGCAGCGTAGGTTCCCGCGAAATTAACTATGGCTACACCTTC.

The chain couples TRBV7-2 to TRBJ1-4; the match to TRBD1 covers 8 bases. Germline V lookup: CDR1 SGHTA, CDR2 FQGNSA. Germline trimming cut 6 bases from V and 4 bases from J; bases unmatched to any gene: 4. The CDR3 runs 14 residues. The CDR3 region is CASRRTGSNEKLFF. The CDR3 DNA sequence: TGTGCCAGCAGACGGACAGGGAGTAATGAAAAACTGTTTTTT.

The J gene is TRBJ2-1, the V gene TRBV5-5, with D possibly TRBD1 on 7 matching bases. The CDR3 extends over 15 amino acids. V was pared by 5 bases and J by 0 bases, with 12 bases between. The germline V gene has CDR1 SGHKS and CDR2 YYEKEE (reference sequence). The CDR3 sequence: CASRAGQPSYNEQFF. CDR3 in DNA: TGTGCCAGCAGGGCGGGACAGCCCTCCTACAATGAGCAGTTCTTC.

The DNA for the CDR3 is TGTGCCAGCAGCCCCGGCTGGGGGGGGACTGAAGCTTTCTTT. Translation: CASSPGWGGTEAFF. The rearrangement links TRBV7-2 to TRBJ1-1; possibly TRBD1 for D (5 bases). V was cut by 5 bases and J by 5 bases, with 15 bases left in between. This CDR3 contains 14 residues. Looked up from germline, CDR1 is SGHTA and CDR2 is FQGNSA.

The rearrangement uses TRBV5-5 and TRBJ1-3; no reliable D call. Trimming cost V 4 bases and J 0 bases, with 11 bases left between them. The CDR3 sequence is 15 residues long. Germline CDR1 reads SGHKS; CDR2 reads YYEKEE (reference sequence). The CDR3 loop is CASSGVGGSGNTIYF. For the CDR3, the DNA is TGTGCCAGCAGCGGGGTGGGAGGCTCTGGAAACACCATATATTTT.

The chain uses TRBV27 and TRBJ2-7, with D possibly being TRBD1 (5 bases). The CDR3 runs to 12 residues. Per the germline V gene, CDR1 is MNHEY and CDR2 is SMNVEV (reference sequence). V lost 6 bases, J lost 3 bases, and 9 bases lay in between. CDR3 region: CASRTQGYEQYF. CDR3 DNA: TGTGCCAGCAGAACCCAGGGCTACGAGCAGTACTTC.

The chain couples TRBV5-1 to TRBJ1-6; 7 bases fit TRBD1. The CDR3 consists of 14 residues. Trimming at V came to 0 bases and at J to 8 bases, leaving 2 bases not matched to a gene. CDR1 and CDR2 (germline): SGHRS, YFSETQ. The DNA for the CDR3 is TGCGCCAGCAGCTTGGTTACAGGGGATTCACCCCTCCACTTT. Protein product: CASSLVTGDSPLHF.

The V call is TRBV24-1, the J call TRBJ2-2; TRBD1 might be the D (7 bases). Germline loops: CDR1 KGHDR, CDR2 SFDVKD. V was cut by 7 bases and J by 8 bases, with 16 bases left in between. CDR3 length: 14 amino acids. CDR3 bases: TGTGCCACCAGAGGGCAGGGGGGTTCGGGGGAGCTGTTTTTT. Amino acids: CATRGQGGSGELFF.

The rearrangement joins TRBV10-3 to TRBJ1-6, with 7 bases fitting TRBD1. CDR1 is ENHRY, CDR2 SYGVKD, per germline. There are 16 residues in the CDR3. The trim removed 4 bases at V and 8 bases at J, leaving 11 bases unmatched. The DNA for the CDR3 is TGTGCCATCAGTGGTTTACAGGGGAATGTGGATTCACCCCTCCACTTT. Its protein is CAISGLQGNVDSPLHF.

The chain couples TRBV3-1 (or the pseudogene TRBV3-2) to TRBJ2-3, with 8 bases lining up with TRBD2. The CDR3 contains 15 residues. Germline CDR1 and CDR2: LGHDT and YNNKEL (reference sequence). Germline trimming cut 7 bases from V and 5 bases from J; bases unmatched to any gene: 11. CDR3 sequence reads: CASNSRGGTGDTQYF. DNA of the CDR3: TGTGCCAGCAATAGTCGGGGGGGGACCGGAGATACGCAGTATTTT.

This CDR3 is CASSPLAGGYQETQYF. The CDR3 coding sequence is TGTGCCAGCAGCCCACTAGCGGGGGGGTATCAAGAGACCCAGTACTTC. The chain recombines TRBV7-8 with TRBJ2-5; 13 bases are a match to TRBD2. Germline lookup yields CDR1 SGHVS and CDR2 FQNEAQ. The CDR3 contains 16 residues. The V and J ends lost 5 bases and 2 bases, in that order; junction bases with no gene match: 5.

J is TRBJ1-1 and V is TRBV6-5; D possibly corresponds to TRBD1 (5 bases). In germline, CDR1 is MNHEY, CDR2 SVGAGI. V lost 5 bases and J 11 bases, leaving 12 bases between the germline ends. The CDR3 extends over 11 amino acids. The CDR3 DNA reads TGTGCCAGCAGTCGAGGAGGGGAGGCTTTCTTT. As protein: CASSRGGEAFF.

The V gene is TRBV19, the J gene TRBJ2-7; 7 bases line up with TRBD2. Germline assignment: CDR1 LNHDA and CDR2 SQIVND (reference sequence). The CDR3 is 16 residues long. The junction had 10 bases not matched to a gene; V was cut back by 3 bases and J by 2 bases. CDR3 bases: TGTGCCAGTAGTATCAGTTCTAGCGGAGTTACCTACGAGCAGTACTTC. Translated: CASSISSSGVTYEQYF.